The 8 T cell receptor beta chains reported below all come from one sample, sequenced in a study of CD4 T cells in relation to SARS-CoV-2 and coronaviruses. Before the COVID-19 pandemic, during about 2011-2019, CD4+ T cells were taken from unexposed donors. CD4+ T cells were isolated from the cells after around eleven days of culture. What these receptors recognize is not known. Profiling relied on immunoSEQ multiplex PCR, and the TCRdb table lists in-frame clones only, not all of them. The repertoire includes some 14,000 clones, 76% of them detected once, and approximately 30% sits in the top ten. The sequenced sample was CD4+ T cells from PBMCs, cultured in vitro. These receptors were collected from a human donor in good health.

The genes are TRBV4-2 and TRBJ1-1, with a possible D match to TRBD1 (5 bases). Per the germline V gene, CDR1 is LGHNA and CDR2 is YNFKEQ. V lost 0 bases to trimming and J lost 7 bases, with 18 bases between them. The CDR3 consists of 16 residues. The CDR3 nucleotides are TGTGCCAGCAGCCAAGAGATTGGGGGAGGTGGGAGTGAAGCTTTCTTT. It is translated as CASSQEIGGGGSEAFF.

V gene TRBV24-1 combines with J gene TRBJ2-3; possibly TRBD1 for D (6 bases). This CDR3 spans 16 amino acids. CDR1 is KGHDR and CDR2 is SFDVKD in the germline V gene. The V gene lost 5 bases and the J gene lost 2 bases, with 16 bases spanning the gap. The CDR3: CATSALGTRDTDTQYF. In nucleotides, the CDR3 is TGTGCCACCAGTGCCCTCGGGACACGCGACACAGATACGCAGTATTTT.

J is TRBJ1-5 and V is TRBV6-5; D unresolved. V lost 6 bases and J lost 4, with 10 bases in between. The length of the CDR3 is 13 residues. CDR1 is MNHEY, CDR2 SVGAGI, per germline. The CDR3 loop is CASRADGNQPQHF. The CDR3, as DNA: TGTGCCAGCAGGGCGGACGGGAATCAGCCCCAGCATTTT.

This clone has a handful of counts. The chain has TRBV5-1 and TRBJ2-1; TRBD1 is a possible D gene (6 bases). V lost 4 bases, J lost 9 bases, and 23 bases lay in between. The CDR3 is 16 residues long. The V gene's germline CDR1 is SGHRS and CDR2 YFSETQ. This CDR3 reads CASSPTLGHPGGEQFF. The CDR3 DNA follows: TGCGCCAGCAGCCCCACCCTGGGACACCCCGGCGGTGAGCAGTTCTTC.

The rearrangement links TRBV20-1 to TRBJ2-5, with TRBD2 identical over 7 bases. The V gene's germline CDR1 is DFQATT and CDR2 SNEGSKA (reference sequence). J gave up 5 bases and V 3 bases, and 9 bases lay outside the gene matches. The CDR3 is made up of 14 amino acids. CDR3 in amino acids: CSASLAGVWETQYF. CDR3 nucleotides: TGCAGTGCTAGTCTTGCGGGAGTGTGGGAGACCCAGTACTTC.

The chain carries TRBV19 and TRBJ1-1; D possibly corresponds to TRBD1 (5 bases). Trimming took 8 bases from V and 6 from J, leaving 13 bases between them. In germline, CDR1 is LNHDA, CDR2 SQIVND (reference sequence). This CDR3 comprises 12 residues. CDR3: CASGSGSAEAFF. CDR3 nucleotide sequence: TGTGCCAGTGGGTCAGGGAGCGCTGAAGCTTTCTTT.

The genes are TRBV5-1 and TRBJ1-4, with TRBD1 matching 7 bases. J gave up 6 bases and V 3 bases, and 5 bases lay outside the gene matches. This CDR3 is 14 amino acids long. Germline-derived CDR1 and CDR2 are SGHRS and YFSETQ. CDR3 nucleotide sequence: TGCGCCAGCAGCTCGACAGGGCCGGATGAAAAACTGTTTTTT. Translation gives CASSSTGPDEKLFF.

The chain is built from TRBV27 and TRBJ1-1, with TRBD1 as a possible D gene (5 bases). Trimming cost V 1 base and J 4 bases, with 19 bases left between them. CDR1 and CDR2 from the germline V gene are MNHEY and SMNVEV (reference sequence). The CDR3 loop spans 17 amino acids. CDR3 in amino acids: CASSLWPGTQGGTEAFF. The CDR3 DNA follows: TGTGCCAGCAGTTTATGGCCGGGGACTCAAGGAGGCACTGAAGCTTTCTTT.